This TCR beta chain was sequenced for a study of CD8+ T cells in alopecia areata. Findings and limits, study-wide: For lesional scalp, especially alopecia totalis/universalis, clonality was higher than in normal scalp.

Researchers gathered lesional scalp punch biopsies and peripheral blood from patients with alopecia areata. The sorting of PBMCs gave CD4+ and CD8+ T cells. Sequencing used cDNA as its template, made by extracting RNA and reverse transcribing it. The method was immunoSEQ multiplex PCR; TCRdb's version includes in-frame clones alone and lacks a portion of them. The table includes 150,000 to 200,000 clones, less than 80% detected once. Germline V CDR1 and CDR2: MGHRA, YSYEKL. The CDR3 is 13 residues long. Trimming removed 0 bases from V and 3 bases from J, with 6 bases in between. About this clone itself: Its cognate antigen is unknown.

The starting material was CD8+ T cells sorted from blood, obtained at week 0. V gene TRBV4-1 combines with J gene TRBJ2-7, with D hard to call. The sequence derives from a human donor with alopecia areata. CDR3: CASSQDSLYEQYF. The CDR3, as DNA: TGCGCCAGCAGCCAAGATTCTCTCTACGAGCAGTACTTC.